Shown below are 22 T cell receptor beta chains from a single sample sequenced in a study of B cell selection in AIRE deficiency. The repertoire was sequenced with immunoSEQ multiplex PCR; TCRdb's copy has only in-frame clones and lacks some. Of over 20,000 clones in the sample, more than 95% were seen once. Sorting defined conventional CD4 T cells as CD4+CD127+. The material sequenced was conventional CD4+ T cells sorted from PBMCs. These TCRs come from a human donor with AIRE deficiency.

The J gene is TRBJ2-5, the V gene TRBV18, with TRBD2 identical over 7 bases. This CDR3 is 14 amino acids long. The ends lost 3 bases at V and 2 bases at J; junction bases unmatched: 3. Per the germline V gene, CDR1 is KGHSH and CDR2 is LQKENI. CDR3 nucleotides: TGTGCCAGCTCACCCTGGCGGGAGCAAGAGACCCAGTACTTC. Protein: CASSPWREQETQYF.

V usage is TRBV20-1 and J usage is TRBJ2-5; D is possibly TRBD1 or TRBD2 (6 bases each). This CDR3 contains 10 residues. The V gene lost 6 bases and the J gene lost 9 bases, with 11 bases spanning the gap. Looked up from germline, CDR1 is DFQATT and CDR2 is SNEGSKA (reference sequence). Here the CDR3 reads CSAERGAQYF. For the CDR3, the DNA is TGCAGTGCAGAGAGGGGGGCCCAGTACTTC.

This clone was detected only once. The V gene is TRBV19, the J gene TRBJ2-3; 7 nucleotides agree with TRBD2. The CDR3 is made up of 16 amino acids. V lost 0 bases to trimming and J lost 5 bases; unmatched junction nucleotides: 8. The germline V gene has CDR1 LNHDA and CDR2 SQIVND (reference sequence). CDR3 sequence (DNA): TGTGCCAGTAGTATAGATGGAGCGGGGTGGGAAGATACGCAGTATTTT. Protein sequence: CASSIDGAGWEDTQYF.

This sequence joins TRBV5-5 and TRBJ2-7, with D possibly TRBD2 on 6 matching bases. This CDR3 is built from 14 residues. Germline loops: CDR1 SGHKS, CDR2 YYEKEE (reference sequence). Deletions cut 1 base from V and 3 bases from J, with 11 bases between. As DNA, the CDR3 is TGTGCCAGCAGCTTGAATGGGCGGGGCTACGAGCAGTACTTC. Translated: CASSLNGRGYEQYF.

A word on this clone: A junction end diverges from the germline sequence, so it may reflect a read error. The V call is TRBV7-7, the J call TRBJ2-1; TRBD2 is a possible D gene (5 bases). The CDR3 has 16 amino acids. The germline gives CDR1 SSHAT, CDR2 FNYEAQ (reference sequence). The CDR3 protein is CASSQHPSGDYNEQFF. CDR3 bases: TGTGCTAGCAGCCAGCACCCGAGCGGCGATTACAATGAGCAGTTCTTC.

The gene calls are TRBV4-2 and TRBJ2-2; perhaps TRBD2 as D (6 bases). V shed 3 bases and J shed 1 base, with 12 bases lying between them. This CDR3 spans 16 amino acids. Germline V lookup: CDR1 LGHNA, CDR2 YNFKEQ. CDR3 protein: CASSQIRDLNTGELFF. DNA for the CDR3: TGTGCCAGCAGCCAGATCCGGGACTTGAACACCGGGGAGCTGTTTTTT.

This chain links TRBV7-9 with TRBJ2-1, with D unclear. The germline CDR1 and CDR2 sequences are SEHNR and FQNEAQ (reference sequence). V lost 6 bases, J lost 14 bases, and 26 bases lay in between. This CDR3 has 15 residues. CDR3 sequence reads: CASSPSGVPRTAEFF. CDR3 coding DNA: TGTGCCAGCAGTCCCTCGGGTGTTCCCAGGACGGCGGAGTTCTTC.

V gene TRBV15 combines with J gene TRBJ2-1, with a weak D call TRBD2 (6 bases). Trimming pared 6 bases from V and 8 bases from J, leaving 14 bases between. The germline V gene has CDR1 LNHNV and CDR2 YYDKDF (reference sequence). The CDR3 covers 13 residues. In DNA form, the CDR3 reads TGTGCCACCAGTTTAGGAGGGGCCCATGAGCAGTTCTTC. This sequence encodes CATSLGGAHEQFF.

This chain links TRBV30 with TRBJ1-4; D perhaps matches TRBD1 (6 bases). CDR1 is GTSNPN, CDR2 SVGIG, per germline (reference sequence). CDR3 size: 13 residues. V was cut by 3 bases and J by 6 bases, with 11 bases left in between. The CDR3 is CAWSRGADEKLFF. The CDR3 coding sequence is TGTGCCTGGAGCAGGGGTGCCGATGAAAAACTGTTTTTT.

Only one count was recorded for this clone. The chain recombines TRBV5-1 with TRBJ1-4; no clear D. Trimming cost V 0 bases and J 5 bases, with 11 bases left between them. This CDR3 has 15 residues. Per the germline V gene, CDR1 is SGHRS and CDR2 is YFSETQ. The CDR3 coding sequence is TGCGCCAGCAGCTTGGGCACAGCGCGAAATGAAAAACTGTTTTTT. Protein: CASSLGTARNEKLFF.

This chain connects TRBV28 to TRBJ1-5, with 8 bases matching TRBD1. V was clipped by 6 bases and J by 4 bases; unmatched bases: 11. This CDR3 is built from 16 residues. The germline V gene encodes CDR1 MDHEN and CDR2 SYDVKM. The CDR3: CASSEGDRGVNQPQHF. The CDR3 bases are TGTGCCAGCAGCGAGGGTGACAGGGGCGTAAATCAGCCCCAGCATTTT.

The chain joins TRBV2 to TRBJ2-3; 9 nucleotides agree with TRBD1. The length of the CDR3 is 15 residues. Germline V CDR1 and CDR2: SNHLY, FYNNEI. V lost 6 bases and J lost 4; bases outside the gene matches: 8. The CDR3 here is CASSTGTGIPDTQYF. The CDR3 DNA sequence: TGTGCCAGCAGCACCGGGACAGGGATCCCAGATACGCAGTATTTT.

The V call is TRBV9, the J call TRBJ1-4; D uncertain. This CDR3 region has 12 residues. Trimming pared 4 bases from V and 10 bases from J, leaving 11 bases between. In germline, CDR1 is SGDLS, CDR2 YYNGEE. The CDR3 loop reads CASSSSKGKLFF. CDR3 coding DNA: TGTGCCAGCAGCTCTAGTAAGGGAAAACTGTTTTTT.

The chain has TRBV5-4 and TRBJ2-3, with no clear D. CDR3 size: 17 residues. The ends were cut back, 3 bases at V and 0 bases at J, with 17 bases in the middle. Germline assignment: CDR1 SGHNT and CDR2 YYREEE (reference sequence). CDR3 protein: CASSSDYRYSSTDTQYF. In nucleotides, the CDR3 is TGTGCCAGCAGCTCCGATTATCGATACTCGAGCACAGATACGCAGTATTTT.

This rearrangement joins TRBV20-1 to TRBJ2-1; unclear D gene. The CDR3 runs 11 residues. V gave up 6 bases and J gave up 8 bases, with 11 bases separating them. From germline, CDR1 is DFQATT and CDR2 SNEGSKA (reference sequence). This chain's CDR3 is CSASDADEQFF. The CDR3 nucleotides read TGCAGTGCCTCGGACGCGGATGAGCAGTTCTTC.

This clone showed up just a few times. This sequence joins TRBV18 and TRBJ1-2, with D unresolved. Germline V gives CDR1 KGHSH, CDR2 LQKENI. This CDR3 has 11 residues. The V end lost 2 bases, the J end lost 10 bases, and 8 bases lay between the germline ends. The CDR3 nucleotides are TGTGCCAGCTCACCATTGACCGACTACACCTTC. Encoded protein: CASSPLTDYTF.

This chain uses TRBV9 with TRBJ2-2, with D hard to call. The CDR3 covers 11 residues. Germline CDR1 reads SGDLS; CDR2 reads YYNGEE. With 7 bases removed from V and 6 bases from J, the gap between germline ends came to 7 bases. The CDR3 is CASPCSGELFF. CDR3 coding DNA: TGTGCCAGCCCCTGTTCCGGGGAGCTGTTTTTT.

V is TRBV19 and J is TRBJ2-3, with 7 bases lining up with TRBD2. The V gene end was trimmed by 3 bases and the J gene end by 2 bases; junction bases not matched to a gene: 8. Germline-derived CDR1 and CDR2 are LNHDA and SQIVND (reference sequence). The CDR3 runs to 16 residues. CDR3 bases: TGTGCCAGTAGTATCCCACTAGCGTCCTACACAGATACGCAGTATTTT. Translated: CASSIPLASYTDTQYF.

The J gene is TRBJ2-2, the V gene TRBV19, with 7 nucleotides matching TRBD1. V trimming: 5 bases; J trimming: 4 bases; junction bases outside the gene matches: 7. This CDR3 contains 15 residues. Germline V lookup: CDR1 LNHDA, CDR2 SQIVND (reference sequence). CDR3 DNA sequence: TGTGCCAGTAGTCCCCTGACAGGGCTCACCGGGGAGCTGTTTTTT. This encodes CASSPLTGLTGELFF.

The chain uses TRBV7-9 and TRBJ2-7; TRBD2 matches 10 bases. The CDR3 totals 14 residues. V shed 8 bases and J 1 base; nucleotides not matched to a gene: 5. The germline CDR1 and CDR2 sequences are SEHNR and FQNEAQ (reference sequence). Here the CDR3 DNA reads TGTGCCAGCTCGACTAGCGGGTCGTCCTACGAGCAGTACTTC. It yields the protein CASSTSGSSYEQYF.

V is TRBV7-9 and J is TRBJ1-4; 8 positions match TRBD1. Germline-derived CDR1 and CDR2 are SEHNR and FQNEAQ (reference sequence). Trimming at V came to 5 bases and at J to 8 bases, leaving 16 bases not matched to a gene. The CDR3 totals 17 residues. The CDR3 sequence: CASSKGQGKGNEEKLFF. The CDR3 bases are TGTGCCAGCAGCAAAGGACAGGGAAAAGGAAATGAGGAAAAACTGTTTTTT.

This chain joins TRBV6-1 and TRBJ2-7; D is perhaps TRBD1 (5 bases). V dropped 1 base and J dropped 2 bases, with 6 bases sitting between them. This CDR3 is 13 amino acids long. Germline assignment: CDR1 MNHNS and CDR2 SASEGT. CDR3 nucleotide sequence: TGTGCCAGCAGTGAAGGACAGCCCTACGAGCAGTACTTC. It yields the protein CASSEGQPYEQYF.